Shown below are 31 T cell receptor beta chains from a single sample sequenced in a study of human T cells and chemical hapten exposure. TCRdb processed the RACE reads anew with MiXCR; each CDR3 protein has one entry. The data contain roughly 120,000 distinct CDR3 sequences, 9% to 13% of them singletons. Time point reported: patch test 1, 2 weeks after DPC sensitization. Treatment in this sample: therapeutic diphenylcyclopropenone sensitization with weekly scalp DPC. This specimen was whole blood, taken in connection with sensitization to the hapten diphenylcyclopropenone (DPC). The origin of the receptors is a woman aged 45-65 years with alopecia areata. Some clones in this sample may be carry-over from other donors' samples.

This clonotype was seen repeatedly, ten times or more. The chain has TRBV20-1 and TRBJ2-7; 8 bases are a match to TRBD1. Trimming removed 6 bases from V and 2 bases from J; junction bases left unmatched: 6. This CDR3 has 13 amino acids. CDR1 and CDR2 (germline): DFQATT, SNEGSKA (reference sequence). DNA for the CDR3: TGCAGTGCAGGGGACAGGACCCCCTACGAGCAGTACTTC. This encodes CSAGDRTPYEQYF.

V usage is TRBV20-1 and J usage is TRBJ2-2, with TRBD1 as a possible D gene (6 bases). CDR1 DFQATT and CDR2 SNEGSKA come from the germline V gene (reference sequence). V lost 3 bases and J lost 0, with 14 bases in between. There are 16 residues in the CDR3. CDR3 coding DNA: TGCAGTGCTAGGAACCGCCGGACAGCGAACACCGGGGAGCTGTTTTTT. It yields the protein CSARNRRTANTGELFF.

This clonotype was seen ten or more times. The genes are TRBV7-6 and TRBJ2-5, with D maybe TRBD2 (6 bases). Germline V gene data show CDR1 as SGHVS and CDR2 as FNYEAQ. The CDR3 consists of 18 residues. V shed 1 base and J shed 2 bases, with 20 bases lying between them. CDR3 protein: CASSLVPIRPGLQETQYF. The CDR3 DNA follows: TGTGCCAGCAGCTTAGTCCCTATCAGACCGGGACTTCAAGAGACCCAGTACTTC.

This clonotype was counted a few times. This sequence joins TRBV19 and TRBJ1-5; possibly TRBD1 for D (5 bases). Trimming removed 3 bases at V and 5 bases at J, with 14 bases between. Germline lookup yields CDR1 LNHDA and CDR2 SQIVND (reference sequence). The CDR3 runs to 15 residues. CDR3 DNA: TGTGCCAGTAGTATTCGCCAGGGTCGGGATCAGCCCCAGCATTTT. Its protein is CASSIRQGRDQPQHF.

This clonotype was counted many times. The gene calls are TRBV29-1 and TRBJ1-1, with a tentative D call TRBD1 (6 bases). The CDR3 has 13 residues. Deletions cut 6 bases from V and 1 base from J, with 12 bases between. CDR1 SQVTM and CDR2 ANQGSEA come from the germline V gene. For the CDR3, the DNA is TGCAGCGTAGAGACAGGCCAGAACACTGAAGCTTTCTTT. The encoded protein is CSVETGQNTEAFF.

This clonotype was counted at least ten times. The chain couples TRBV3-1 to TRBJ1-3, with D unresolved. The CDR3 covers 12 residues. Trimming took off 3 bases at V and 7 bases at J, with 7 bases between the two ends. Germline V gene data show CDR1 as LGHDT and CDR2 as YNNKEL (reference sequence). CDR3 DNA: TGTGCCAGCAGCCAGGGAGTTAACACCATATATTTT. This sequence encodes CASSQGVNTIYF.

This clonotype was seen more than once but under ten times. V and J are TRBV7-2 and TRBJ1-5; D is possibly TRBD1 (5 bases). The V end lost 1 base, the J end lost 3 bases, and 10 bases lay between the germline ends. The CDR3 loop spans 15 amino acids. CDR1 SGHTA and CDR2 FQGNSA come from the germline V gene. CDR3 amino acids: CASSLEAGFNQPQHF. CDR3 nucleotide sequence: TGTGCCAGCAGCTTAGAGGCAGGGTTCAATCAGCCCCAGCATTTT.

This clonotype has a count of ten or more. The rearrangement uses TRBV6-5 and TRBJ2-5; D not certain. The ends were cut back, 5 bases at V and 5 bases at J, with 18 bases in the middle. Germline assignment: CDR1 MNHEY and CDR2 SVGAGI. CDR3 length: 15 residues. The CDR3 region is CASSLDTSGGETQYF. The CDR3 DNA is TGTGCCAGCAGTCTAGACACCTCAGGTGGGGAGACCCAGTACTTC.

This clonotype was seen ten or more times. The chain carries TRBV10-1 and TRBJ2-1; D unclear. Trimming shortened V by 6 bases and J by 3 bases, and 9 bases separated the two germline ends. Germline CDR1 is WNHNN and CDR2 is SYGVQD (reference sequence). This CDR3 is built from 13 residues. CDR3 residues: CASSGTIYNEQFF. DNA for the CDR3: TGCGCCAGCAGCGGAACCATCTACAATGAGCAGTTCTTC.

At least ten counts were recorded for this clonotype. The genes are TRBV28 and TRBJ2-7; 12 bases fit TRBD2. J was trimmed by 5 bases and V by 6 bases; bases with no gene match: 8. The CDR3 spans 15 residues. The germline CDR1 and CDR2 sequences are MDHEN and SYDVKM. The CDR3 spells CASSLRLAGENEQYF. The CDR3 coding sequence is TGTGCCAGCAGCCTCAGACTAGCGGGGGAAAACGAGCAGTACTTC.

This clonotype was counted at least ten times. J is TRBJ2-5 and V is TRBV29-1; D gene ambiguous. V was trimmed by 4 bases and J by 2 bases, leaving 8 bases between them. CDR1 SQVTM and CDR2 ANQGSEA come from the germline V gene. There are 12 residues in the CDR3. The CDR3 bases are TGCAGCGTTGGGGCAGATCAAGAGACCCAGTACTTC. It encodes CSVGADQETQYF. The full variable domain, completed using reference TRBV29-1 and TRBJ2-5, is SAVISQKPSRDICQRGTSLTIQCQVDSQVTMMFWYRQQPGQSLTLIATANQGSEATYESGFVIDKFPISRPNLTFSTLTVSNMSPEDSSIYLCSVGADQETQYFGPGTRLLVL.

This clonotype appeared many times. The chain combines TRBV10-2 with TRBJ1-6; a possible D gene is TRBD1 (6 bases). V was shortened by 10 bases and J by 3 bases, with 19 bases between the two germline ends. This CDR3 has 16 amino acids. Germline CDR1 WSHSY, CDR2 SAAADI. CDR3 residues: CATVGQPEFYNSPLHF. The DNA of the CDR3 is TGCGCCACGGTAGGACAGCCGGAATTCTATAATTCACCCCTCCACTTT.

This clonotype has only a few counts. The chain joins TRBV28 to TRBJ1-2; D unresolved. This CDR3 is built from 14 residues. Looked up from germline, CDR1 is MDHEN and CDR2 is SYDVKM. V lost 4 bases and J lost 0, with 9 bases in between. The CDR3 region has the DNA TGTGCCAGCAGTTCTCCGGGAGCTAACTATGGCTACACCTTC. This translates into CASSSPGANYGYTF.

The chain is built from TRBV28 and TRBJ1-2; the match to TRBD1 covers 10 bases. Germline trimming cut 6 bases from V and 6 bases from J; bases unmatched to any gene: 4. Germline V lookup: CDR1 MDHEN, CDR2 SYDVKM. The CDR3 runs 13 residues. CDR3 amino acids: CASRGQGRDGYTF. The CDR3 coding sequence is TGTGCCAGCAGGGGACAGGGGAGGGATGGCTACACCTTC.

This clonotype has more than one count but fewer than ten. V is TRBV10-1 and J is TRBJ1-1; a weak D match, TRBD1 (5 bases). The germline V and J ends were trimmed by 9 bases and 5 bases, with 16 bases remaining between them. The germline V gene encodes CDR1 WNHNN and CDR2 SYGVQD (reference sequence). There are 13 residues in the CDR3. The CDR3 DNA sequence: TGCGCCAGTCGCGACCCCGAGGGGACTGAAGCTTTCTTT. It specifies CASRDPEGTEAFF.

The V call is TRBV10-3, the J call TRBJ2-7; 9 bases fit TRBD1. The CDR3 is 15 residues long. J lost 5 bases, V lost 6 bases, and 11 bases had no gene match. The germline V gene encodes CDR1 ENHRY and CDR2 SYGVKD. The CDR3 DNA reads TGTGCCATCAGAGAACAGGGGGCGAACATCCACGAGCAGTACTTC. It encodes CAIREQGANIHEQYF.

This clonotype was recorded at least ten times. The chain is built from TRBV7-9 and TRBJ1-2; D is perhaps TRBD1 (5 bases). Trimming took 8 bases from V and 5 from J, leaving 21 bases between them. The CDR3 spans 15 residues. Per the germline V gene, CDR1 is SEHNR and CDR2 is FQNEAQ (reference sequence). The chain's CDR3 is CASYNGGADFYGYTF. The CDR3 DNA reads TGTGCCAGCTACAATGGCGGGGCGGACTTTTATGGCTACACCTTC.

This clonotype was recorded many times. The rearrangement joins TRBV29-1 to TRBJ2-7; TRBD2 might be the D (5 bases). Germline loops: CDR1 SQVTM, CDR2 ANQGSEA. CDR3 size: 13 residues. Trimming cost V 5 bases and J 0 bases, with 11 bases left between them. For the CDR3, the DNA is TGCAGCGTTCGAGGGTCAAGCTCCTACGAGCAGTACTTC. Translating it yields CSVRGSSSYEQYF.

As regards this clonotype: Being one base from a much bigger clone, this may be a read error. The chain has TRBV7-6 and TRBJ2-3; D gene ambiguous. The CDR3 has 13 residues. Germline loops: CDR1 SGHVS, CDR2 FNYEAQ. CDR3 protein: CVSSPGLTDTQYF. The CDR3 region has the DNA TGTGTCAGCAGCCCGGGCCTTACAGATACGCAGTATTTT.

This clonotype was seen a few times. The V gene is TRBV12-3 or TRBV12-4, the J gene TRBJ2-7; D is uncertain. Trimming shortened V by 0 bases and J by 0 bases, and 9 bases separated the two germline ends. The CDR3 sequence is 15 residues long. CDR3 sequence (DNA): TGTGCCAGCAGTTTAGCCCCAGCGTTCTCCTACGAGCAGTACTTC. This translates into CASSLAPAFSYEQYF.

The CDR3 region is CASSSPGTSGDVLGELNEQFF. CDR3 DNA sequence: TGTGCCAGCAGTAGTCCCGGGACTAGCGGGGATGTGCTAGGAGAACTAAATGAGCAGTTCTTC. The rearrangement links TRBV6-2 or TRBV6-3 to TRBJ2-1, with 13 nucleotides matching TRBD2. Germline V CDR1 and CDR2: MNHEY, SVGEGT. Trimming cost V 5 bases and J 7 bases; bases outside gene matches: 23. The CDR3 is 21 amino acids.

This clonotype was seen a few times. The rearrangement links TRBV12-3 or TRBV12-4 to TRBJ2-5, with D tentatively TRBD1 or TRBD2 (5 bases each). The CDR3 has 17 residues. Trimming stripped 6 bases from V and 5 bases from J, with 25 bases between. The CDR3 reads CASSPPRPTGAGETQYF. The CDR3 DNA is TGTGCCAGCAGCCCCCCGCGCCCGACCGGGGCAGGGGAGACCCAGTACTTC.

This clonotype occurred many times. The chain links TRBV27 to TRBJ2-7; D gene unclear. The V end was cut by 5 bases, the J end by 1 base, with 12 bases between. The germline CDR1 and CDR2 sequences are MNHEY and SMNVEV (reference sequence). The CDR3 runs to 14 residues. The CDR3, as DNA: TGTGCCAGCAGTCCCAGTGGGTCTTCCTACGAGCAGTACTTC. Translating it yields CASSPSGSSYEQYF.

This clonotype was picked up a small number of times. This rearrangement joins TRBV28 to TRBJ1-5; 8 nucleotides match TRBD1. The CDR3 is 13 residues long. Per germline, CDR1 MDHEN and CDR2 SYDVKM. V gave up 5 bases and J gave up 6 bases; unmatched junction bases: 3. The CDR3 loop reads CASSPGGPQPQHF. The CDR3 DNA follows: TGTGCCAGCAGTCCAGGGGGCCCTCAGCCCCAGCATTTT.

This clonotype was counted once. In DNA, the CDR3 is TGTGCCAGCAGTGATACGGGGCAGCGCTATGGCTACACCTTC. Its translation is CASSDTGQRYGYTF. The V gene is TRBV2, the J gene TRBJ1-2; possible D gene TRBD1, 5 bases. With 3 bases removed from V and 4 bases from J, the gap between germline ends came to 12 bases. The CDR3 is made up of 14 amino acids. From germline, CDR1 is SNHLY and CDR2 FYNNEI.

This clonotype appeared a few times. The genes are TRBV11-2 and TRBJ2-5; TRBD2 matches 10 bases. CDR1 is SGHAT and CDR2 is FQNNGV in the germline V gene. Unmatched junction bases numbered 11, after V lost 4 bases and J lost 3 bases. The CDR3 runs to 17 residues. CDR3 amino acids: CASSSHALAGTKETQYF. The DNA of the CDR3 is TGTGCCAGCAGCTCCCACGCACTAGCGGGGACCAAAGAGACCCAGTACTTC.

The chain joins TRBV28 to TRBJ2-7; TRBD1 or TRBD2 may be the D gene (5 bases each). With 11 bases removed from V and 2 bases from J, the gap between germline ends came to 16 bases. CDR1 is MDHEN, CDR2 SYDVKM, per germline. The CDR3 extends over 13 amino acids. The CDR3 sequence: CASTRDQPYEQYF. In DNA form, the CDR3 reads TGTGCCTCCACCCGGGACCAACCCTACGAGCAGTACTTC.

This clonotype has a count of ten or more. The rearrangement uses TRBV24-1 and TRBJ1-5, with D possibly being TRBD1 (5 bases). V was clipped by 3 bases and J by 2 bases, with 13 bases between them. This CDR3 is built from 16 residues. CDR1 is KGHDR, CDR2 SFDVKD, per germline. CDR3 in DNA: TGTGCCACCAGTGATCCCATCGGGGGTGGCAATCAGCCCCAGCATTTT. Amino acid sequence: CATSDPIGGGNQPQHF.

This clonotype was detected a few times. The CDR3 nucleotides are TGTGCCAGCCGATCGGGGGGACAGAGTCGTCAGCCCCAGCATTTT. Its translation is CASRSGGQSRQPQHF. The genes are TRBV6-2 or TRBV6-3 and TRBJ1-5, with TRBD1 identical over 7 bases. J was trimmed by 6 bases and V by 8 bases; bases with no gene match: 13. The length of the CDR3 is 15 residues. Germline CDR1 reads MNHEY; CDR2 reads SVGEGT.

This clonotype has at least ten counts. This chain links TRBV10-1 with TRBJ2-6; D call uncertain. The CDR3 contains 13 residues. V was trimmed by 2 bases and J by 4 bases, leaving 3 bases between them. Per the germline V gene, CDR1 is WNHNN and CDR2 is SYGVQD (reference sequence). CDR3 sequence reads: CASSETGANVLTF. For the CDR3, the DNA is TGCGCCAGCAGTGAGACCGGGGCCAACGTCCTGACTTTC.

This chain links TRBV11-2 with TRBJ1-2; TRBD1 might be the D (5 bases). CDR1 is SGHAT and CDR2 is FQNNGV in the germline V gene. The CDR3 is made up of 16 amino acids. The V and J ends lost 4 bases and 4 bases respectively, with 19 bases between them. This chain's CDR3 is CASSSLEGFWAYGYTF. The CDR3 region has the DNA TGTGCCAGCAGCTCCCTAGAGGGGTTTTGGGCCTATGGCTACACCTTC.